The text below deals with one T cell receptor (beta chain). The antigen is undetermined. The record originates from a study of blood T cells in healthy people across ages. General observations from the study: TCR beta diversity, measured per million T cells, fell in a roughly linear way with age. Diversity figures based on one million T cells were deemed too low.

The amount of total RNA extracted per sample was at least 5.5 micrograms. A sample-barcoded 5' primer and a J-beta primer mix were used in a second PCR of about 6 to 11 cycles. Every cDNA molecule carried a tag from a template-switch adaptor bearing 12 random nucleotides. TCRdb re-called the 5' RACE reads through MiXCR, storing one row per CDR3 protein. The sample includes about 620,000 distinct CDR3 sequences, roughly 20% of them seen just once. V lost 5 bases and J 7 bases, leaving 14 bases between the germline ends. This CDR3 has 13 amino acids. Per the germline V gene, CDR1 is MNHEY and CDR2 is SVGAGI.

V gene TRBV6-5 combines with J gene TRBJ1-2; the D gene is possibly TRBD1 (6 bases). This clonotype was sampled from a man aged 70 or older in good health. The specimen sequenced was blood. The CDR3 region has the DNA TGTGCCAGCAGTCAGGGGCCAGACGCTGGCTACACCTTC. Its translation: CASSQGPDAGYTF.